One sample yielded the 13 T cell receptor beta chains listed below, sequenced in a study of blood T cell repertoires in COVID-19. The assay was immunoSEQ multiplex PCR, and TCRdb's table has in-frame clones only and misses some. The sample has approximately 250,000 clones; about nine tenths are singletons. Sequencing input: peripheral blood. These receptors were obtained from a man aged 25 to 45 who had recovered from COVID-19.

This rearrangement joins TRBV19 to TRBJ2-5; 8 bases fit TRBD2. The CDR3 totals 15 residues. The V gene end was trimmed by 7 bases and the J gene end by 4 bases; junction bases not matched to a gene: 11. CDR1 LNHDA and CDR2 SQIVND come from the germline V gene (reference sequence). CDR3 nucleotides: TGTGCCAGTACCGGTCGGGGGGGCCAGGGAGAGACCCAGTACTTC. Its translation: CASTGRGGQGETQYF. The variable domain in full, with the rest retrieved from reference TRBV19 and TRBJ2-5, is DGGITQSPKYLFRKEGQNVTLSCEQNLNHDAMYWYRQDPGQGLRLIYYSQIVNDFQKGDIAEGYSVSREKKESFPLTVTSAQKNPTAFYLCASTGRGGQGETQYFGPGTRLLVL.

The chain uses TRBV30 and TRBJ1-3; D is undetermined. Per germline, CDR1 GTSNPN and CDR2 SVGIG (reference sequence). The CDR3 runs 12 residues. Trimming stripped 8 bases from V and 4 bases from J, with 12 bases between. The CDR3 DNA sequence: TGTGCCAGCCGAGGGTCCGGAAACACCATATATTTT. Translation: CASRGSGNTIYF.

The chain recombines TRBV10-1 with TRBJ1-1; D remains unclear. Per the germline V gene, CDR1 is WNHNN and CDR2 is SYGVQD (reference sequence). Trimming removed 5 bases from V and 7 bases from J, with 17 bases in between. This CDR3 has 14 residues. CDR3 sequence (DNA): TGCGCCAGCAGTCTTCGAGGGTCTGAGGGTGAAGCTTTCTTT. Its protein is CASSLRGSEGEAFF.

The chain recombines TRBV7-8 with TRBJ2-7; 10 bases map to TRBD1. V was clipped by 5 bases and J by 6 bases; unmatched bases: 7. From germline, CDR1 is SGHVS and CDR2 FQNEAQ. The CDR3 is 14 amino acids. Written as DNA, the CDR3 is TGTGCCAGCAGCCTTCAAGGGACAGGGGTCGAGCAGTACTTC. Protein sequence: CASSLQGTGVEQYF.

The chain couples TRBV6-6 to TRBJ2-1; 9 positions match TRBD1. The trim removed 5 bases at V and 4 bases at J, leaving 9 bases unmatched. Germline V gene sequence: CDR1 MNHNY, CDR2 SVGAGI (reference sequence). The CDR3 covers 16 residues. The CDR3 nucleotides read TGTGCCAGCAGTCCCGGGCGGGACAGGGCGTACAATGAGCAGTTCTTC. Translating it yields CASSPGRDRAYNEQFF.

The V and J genes are TRBV7-9 and TRBJ2-1; D is unresolved. V was cut by 5 bases and J by 9 bases, with 17 bases left in between. Germline assignment: CDR1 SEHNR and CDR2 FQNEAQ (reference sequence). The CDR3 sequence is 14 residues long. CDR3 coding DNA: TGTGCCAGCAGCAGACTCCCCCTTGGAAGTGAGCAGTTCTTC. Translating it yields CASSRLPLGSEQFF.

The V and J genes are TRBV27 and TRBJ2-7; 7 positions agree with TRBD2. Germline loops: CDR1 MNHEY, CDR2 SMNVEV (reference sequence). With V trimmed by 3 bases and J by 3 bases, 8 bases remained unmatched. This CDR3 is built from 15 residues. The CDR3 DNA reads TGTGCCAGCAGTTTTCAAGCGGGGAACCACTACGAGCAGTACTTC. The encoded protein is CASSFQAGNHYEQYF.

The V and J genes are TRBV6-5 and TRBJ1-5; 7 bases map to TRBD1. Trimming cost V 6 bases and J 9 bases; bases outside gene matches: 8. Germline V gene sequence: CDR1 MNHEY, CDR2 SVGAGI. The CDR3 contains 13 residues. The CDR3 spells CASSRGQPPPQHF. Here the CDR3 DNA reads TGTGCCAGCAGCCGGGGACAGCCCCCGCCCCAGCATTTT.

The rearrangement joins TRBV12-3 or TRBV12-4 to TRBJ2-4, with D tentatively TRBD1 (5 bases). The CDR3 is 13 residues long. Between the trimmed V and J ends, which lost 4 bases and 5 bases, there was a span of 9 bases. The CDR3, as DNA: TGTGCCAGCAGTTGGTTCAGGGAAAACATTCAGTACTTC. Translation: CASSWFRENIQYF.

The rearrangement links TRBV10-2 to TRBJ1-6; 9 bases are a match to TRBD1. Trimming cost V 1 base and J 5 bases; bases outside gene matches: 3. Germline CDR1 is WSHSY and CDR2 is SAAADI. The CDR3 totals 16 residues. The CDR3 region is CASSEYRGLNNSPLHF. The DNA for the CDR3 is TGCGCCAGCAGTGAGTACAGGGGGCTAAATAATTCACCCCTCCACTTT.

This clone showed up just a few times. This chain connects TRBV5-4 to TRBJ1-1, with a possible D match to TRBD1 (5 bases). CDR1 and CDR2 from the germline V gene are SGHNT and YYREEE (reference sequence). The V end lost 0 bases, the J end lost 3 bases, and 9 bases lay between the germline ends. The CDR3 extends over 14 amino acids. The CDR3 DNA follows: TGTGCCAGCAGCTTGGAGCAGGGCCACACTGAAGCTTTCTTT. Encoded protein: CASSLEQGHTEAFF.

The chain joins TRBV6-2 or TRBV6-3 to TRBJ2-7; D not certain. This CDR3 comprises 15 residues. Trimming cost V 0 bases and J 2 bases, with 11 bases left between them. The V gene's germline CDR1 is MNHEY and CDR2 SVGEGT. Here the CDR3 reads CASSYSVQAPYEQYF. CDR3 in DNA: TGTGCCAGCAGTTACTCGGTTCAGGCCCCCTACGAGCAGTACTTC.

This clone showed up just once. This sequence joins TRBV19 and TRBJ2-3; 10 bases agree with TRBD1. Germline-derived CDR1 and CDR2 are LNHDA and SQIVND (reference sequence). The CDR3 extends over 17 amino acids. With V trimmed by 7 bases and J by 0 bases, 10 bases remained unmatched. CDR3 loop: CASTGQGVRTSTDTQYF. The CDR3, as DNA: TGTGCCAGTACTGGACAGGGGGTTAGGACAAGCACAGATACGCAGTATTTT.